These 11 T cell receptor beta chains originate from one sample sequenced in a study of blood T cell repertoires in COVID-19. Clones were read by immunoSEQ multiplex PCR, and TCRdb kept only the in-frame ones, dropping some. The sample includes approximately 150,000 clones, around 80% of them seen just once. Specimen: peripheral blood. Receptors originate from a woman between 50 and 59 years old in a cohort sampled during active or convalescent COVID-19.

The rearrangement uses TRBV6-6 and TRBJ1-1; D remains ambiguous. Trimming took off 5 bases at V and 6 bases at J, with 16 bases between the two ends. CDR1 and CDR2 (germline): MNHNY, SVGAGI (reference sequence). CDR3 length: 14 residues. CDR3 protein: CASSPLSQRAEAFF. The CDR3 DNA reads TGTGCCAGCAGTCCCTTATCCCAGCGCGCTGAAGCTTTCTTT.

This rearrangement joins TRBV6-2 or TRBV6-3 to TRBJ1-2; D gene ambiguous. The V and J ends lost 1 base and 4 bases respectively, with 7 bases between them. The CDR3 spans 13 residues. Germline values: CDR1 MNHEY, CDR2 SVGEGT. The CDR3 nucleotides are TGTGCCAGCAGTTACTTGCGGTCCTATGGCTACACCTTC. This translates into CASSYLRSYGYTF.

The chain couples TRBV7-2 to TRBJ2-2; 8 bases map to TRBD2. Looked up from germline, CDR1 is SGHTA and CDR2 is FQGNSA. This CDR3 contains 15 residues. Losses at the gene ends were 7 bases for V and 3 bases for J; bases not matched to a gene: 7. This CDR3 reads CASIGAGAYTGELFF. CDR3 nucleotides: TGTGCCAGCATAGGAGCGGGGGCGTACACCGGGGAGCTGTTTTTT.

CDR3 in amino acids: CASSLPFFAGELFF. The CDR3 nucleotides read TGTGCCAGCAGCTTACCTTTTTTCGCGGGGGAGCTGTTTTTT. This rearrangement joins TRBV7-2 to TRBJ2-2; no definite D call. CDR3 length: 14 amino acids. Looked up from germline, CDR1 is SGHTA and CDR2 is FQGNSA. The germline V and J ends were trimmed by 2 bases and 8 bases, with 12 bases remaining between them. Supplemented by reference TRBV7-2 and TRBJ2-2, the full variable domain reads GAGVSQSPSNKVTEKGKDVELRCDPISGHTALYWYRQSLGQGLEFLIYFQGNSAPDKSGLPSDRFSAERTGGSVSTLTIQRTQQEDSAVYLCASSLPFFAGELFFGEGSRLTVL.

The chain carries TRBV9 and TRBJ2-1; 9 bases map to TRBD1. From germline, CDR1 is SGDLS and CDR2 YYNGEE. The CDR3 is made up of 17 amino acids. V dropped 2 bases and J dropped 0; count of bases not matched to a gene: 6. CDR3 in DNA: TGTGCCAGCAGCGTTACAGGGGGCGCCTCCTCCTACAATGAGCAGTTCTTC. Protein product: CASSVTGGASSYNEQFF.

The chain has TRBV9 and TRBJ2-5; TRBD2 aligns across 9 bases. Per germline, CDR1 SGDLS and CDR2 YYNGEE. This CDR3 has 17 amino acids. V lost 3 bases to trimming and J lost 5 bases; unmatched junction nucleotides: 14. CDR3 DNA: TGTGCCAGCAGCGAGGGGAGCGGGGGGCGTCGGCAGGAGACCCAGTACTTC. This codes for CASSEGSGGRRQETQYF.

The chain has TRBV5-1 and TRBJ2-5; D is uncertain. The CDR3 is made up of 13 amino acids. Deletions cut 1 base from V and 0 bases from J, with 4 bases between. CDR1 and CDR2 (germline): SGHRS, YFSETQ. This CDR3 is CASSLSYQETQYF. CDR3 DNA sequence: TGCGCCAGCAGCTTGAGCTACCAAGAGACCCAGTACTTC.

This clone was seen just once. The chain couples TRBV5-1 to TRBJ1-2; 12 bases line up with TRBD1. From germline, CDR1 is SGHRS and CDR2 YFSETQ. J lost 4 bases, V lost 6 bases, and 7 bases had no gene match. This CDR3 spans 15 amino acids. CDR3 protein: CASTTGTGGRYGYTF. CDR3 sequence (DNA): TGCGCCAGCACCACCGGGACAGGGGGCCGCTATGGCTACACCTTC.

The chain uses TRBV27 and TRBJ2-3; 8 bases are shared with TRBD2. Germline CDR1 is MNHEY and CDR2 is SMNVEV (reference sequence). The CDR3 is 15 amino acids. The trim removed 6 bases at V and 2 bases at J, leaving 7 bases unmatched. Here the CDR3 reads CASRYLAGNTDTQYF. CDR3 nucleotide sequence: TGTGCCAGCAGATACTTAGCGGGGAACACAGATACGCAGTATTTT.

This rearrangement joins TRBV2 to TRBJ2-7; a possible D gene is TRBD2 (6 bases). Trimming pared 6 bases from V and 2 bases from J, leaving 11 bases between. This CDR3 comprises 13 residues. Germline V CDR1 and CDR2: SNHLY, FYNNEI. CDR3 in DNA: TGTGCCAGCAGCCGGGGGATAACCTACGAGCAGTACTTC. Protein: CASSRGITYEQYF. Full variable domain (missing parts from reference TRBV2 and TRBJ2-7): EPEVTQTPSHQVTQMGQEVILRCVPISNHLYFYWYRQILGQKVEFLVSFYNNEISEKSEIFDDQFSVERPDGSNFTLKIRSTKLEDSAMYFCASSRGITYEQYFGPGTRLTVT.

V usage is TRBV12-3 or TRBV12-4 and J usage is TRBJ1-5; weak D call: TRBD1 (6 bases). The CDR3 contains 12 residues. V lost 10 bases and J 10 bases, leaving 17 bases between the germline ends. For the CDR3, the DNA is TGTGCCACCGGGCAGGGGCTCGGACCCCAGCATTTT. Protein product: CATGQGLGPQHF.